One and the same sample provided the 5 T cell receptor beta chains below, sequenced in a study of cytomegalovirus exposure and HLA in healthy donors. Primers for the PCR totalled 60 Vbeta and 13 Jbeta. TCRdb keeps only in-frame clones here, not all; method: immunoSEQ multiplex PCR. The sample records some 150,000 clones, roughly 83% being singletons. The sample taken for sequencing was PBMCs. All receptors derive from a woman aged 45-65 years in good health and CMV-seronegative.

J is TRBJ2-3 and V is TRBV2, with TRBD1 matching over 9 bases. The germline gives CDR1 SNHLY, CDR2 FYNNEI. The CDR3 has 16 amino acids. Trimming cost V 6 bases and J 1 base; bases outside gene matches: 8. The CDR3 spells CASRLRDRDGTDTQYF. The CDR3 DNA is TGTGCCAGCAGGCTCCGGGACAGGGACGGCACAGATACGCAGTATTTT.

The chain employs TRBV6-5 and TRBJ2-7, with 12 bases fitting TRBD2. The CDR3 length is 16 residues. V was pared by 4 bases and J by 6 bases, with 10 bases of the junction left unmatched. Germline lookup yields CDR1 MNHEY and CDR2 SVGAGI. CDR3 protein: CASSSTSGGPALEQYF. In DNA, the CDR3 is TGTGCCAGCAGTTCCACTAGCGGGGGGCCGGCTCTCGAGCAGTACTTC.

CDR3 in DNA: TGCGCCAGCAGCTTTCCCCCCGGGACAACGAACACCGGGGAGCTGTTTTTT. Protein sequence: CASSFPPGTTNTGELFF. V and J are TRBV5-1 and TRBJ2-2; weak D call: TRBD1 (6 bases). Germline CDR1 and CDR2: SGHRS and YFSETQ. Trimming removed 2 bases from V and 0 bases from J, with 14 bases in between. The CDR3 runs to 17 residues.

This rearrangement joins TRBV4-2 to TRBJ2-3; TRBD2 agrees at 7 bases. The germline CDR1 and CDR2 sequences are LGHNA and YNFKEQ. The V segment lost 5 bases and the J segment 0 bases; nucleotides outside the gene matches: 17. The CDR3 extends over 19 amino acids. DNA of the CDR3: TGTGCCAGCAGCAAAAGGAATAGCGGGCTAACGACTAGCACAGATACGCAGTATTTT. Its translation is CASSKRNSGLTTSTDTQYF.

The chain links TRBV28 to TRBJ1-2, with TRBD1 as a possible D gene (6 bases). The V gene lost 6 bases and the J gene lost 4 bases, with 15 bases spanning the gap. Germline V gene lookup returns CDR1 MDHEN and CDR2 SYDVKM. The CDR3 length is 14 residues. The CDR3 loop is CASRQGLTGYGYTF. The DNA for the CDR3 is TGTGCCAGCAGGCAGGGGTTGACTGGCTATGGCTACACCTTC.